The 10 T cell receptor beta chains below all came from one sample that was sequenced in a study of post-analysis software for immune sequencing data. Findings of the study overall: Patients had higher frequencies than controls of about 5 TRBV segments, including TRBV5-6, TRBV5-1 and TRBV20-1.

For these TCRs, the target antigens are not known. Presence of unique molecular identifiers characterized the TCR beta cDNA libraries. TCRdb re-called the PCR reads through MiXCR, storing one row per CDR3 protein. The sample has about 800,000 distinct CDR3 sequences; approximately 30% are singletons. Input material: blood. These receptors were collected from a girl aged 5 to 17 with multiple sclerosis.

This CDR3 reads CASSLRAAAYNEQFF. The CDR3 coding sequence is TGTGCCAGCAGTTTAAGGGCAGCGGCTTACAATGAGCAGTTCTTC. The J gene is TRBJ2-1, the V gene TRBV27; possible D gene TRBD2, 5 bases. CDR1 is MNHEY, CDR2 SMNVEV, per germline (reference sequence). Trimming took 2 bases from V and 4 from J, leaving 12 bases between them. The CDR3 has 15 residues.

This clonotype was seen a handful of times. This chain joins TRBV29-1 and TRBJ1-4, with D tentatively TRBD1 (6 bases). The CDR3 has 13 residues. Trimming removed 3 bases at V and 2 bases at J, with 7 bases between. CDR1 and CDR2 (germline): SQVTM, ANQGSEA. CDR3 protein: CSVEGATNEKLFF. DNA for the CDR3: TGCAGCGTTGAGGGGGCTACTAATGAAAAACTGTTTTTT.

This clonotype was seen only a few times. The chain carries TRBV6-5 and TRBJ2-5; D is unclear. The germline V gene has CDR1 MNHEY and CDR2 SVGAGI. This CDR3 has 12 amino acids. V shed 2 bases and J shed 7 bases, with 8 bases lying between them. CDR3 residues: CASSYIPGTQYF. The CDR3, as DNA: TGTGCCAGCAGTTACATCCCTGGGACCCAGTACTTC.

J is TRBJ2-4 and V is TRBV12-3 or TRBV12-4; D perhaps matches TRBD1 (6 bases). The CDR3 runs to 15 residues. V lost 6 bases to trimming and J lost 8 bases, with 20 bases between them. The CDR3: CASSPGTRVGDIQYF. The CDR3 bases are TGTGCCAGCAGCCCTGGGACAAGGGTAGGGGACATTCAGTACTTC.

This clonotype was found a few times. The gene calls are TRBV21-1 and TRBJ2-7; the table's D call, TRBD1, was not checked against the DNA. TRBV21-1 is annotated as a pseudogene. This CDR3 has 12 amino acids. CDR3 DNA sequence: TGTGCCAGCAGAAGGGACAGCTACGAGCAGTACTTC. Amino acid sequence: CASRRDSYEQYF.

This chain uses TRBV28 with TRBJ2-5; D may be TRBD1 (6 bases). This CDR3 spans 14 amino acids. Trimming stripped 2 bases from V and 3 bases from J, with 10 bases between. Germline V gene lookup returns CDR1 MDHEN and CDR2 SYDVKM. CDR3: CASSLGGRKETQYF. The CDR3 DNA reads TGTGCCAGCAGTTTAGGGGGCAGGAAAGAGACCCAGTACTTC.

This chain joins TRBV6-2 or TRBV6-3 and TRBJ1-1; D may be TRBD1 (5 bases). The germline V and J ends were trimmed by 2 bases and 7 bases, with 14 bases remaining between them. Germline CDR1 reads MNHEY; CDR2 reads SVGEGT. There are 14 residues in the CDR3. The CDR3 coding sequence is TGTGCCAGCAGTTACGCCGGGGGGACCCTTGAAGCTTTCTTT. This encodes CASSYAGGTLEAFF.

In this sample, this clonotype turned up a few times. The chain employs TRBV25-1 and TRBJ2-5; D is unresolved. The ends were cut back, 4 bases at V and 4 bases at J, with 16 bases in the middle. Germline V gene lookup returns CDR1 MGHDK and CDR2 SYGVNS. The CDR3 covers 15 residues. CDR3 protein: CASSVAAVQRETQYF. DNA of the CDR3: TGTGCCAGCAGTGTTGCGGCGGTTCAAAGAGAGACCCAGTACTTC.

This chain joins TRBV6-1 and TRBJ1-2, with TRBD1 as a possible D gene (6 bases). The CDR3 runs to 19 residues. Germline V gene lookup returns CDR1 MNHNS and CDR2 SASEGT. V dropped 5 bases and J dropped 5 bases, with 30 bases sitting between them. In DNA form, the CDR3 reads TGTGCCAGCAGTAGGGGGGAGCGGCTCCGGGAACGCGAGGAATATGGCTACACCTTC. Protein product: CASSRGERLREREEYGYTF.

For this clonotype: The junction and the germline gene differ at one end; a read error may be behind it. The rearrangement joins TRBV7-8 to TRBJ1-4; tentatively, D is TRBD1 (5 bases). The CDR3 is 14 amino acids. Germline CDR1 and CDR2: SGHVS and FQNEAQ. The DNA of the CDR3 is TGTGCCGGCAGCTTGGGACCGCACAATGAAAAACTGTTTTTT. This codes for CAGSLGPHNEKLFF.